This T cell receptor beta chain was found in a study of beta chain features in type 1 diabetes (dated by TCRdb to the late 2010s). The study in broad terms: No differences in mean age, gender distribution, total cell number or subset yield were found between patients and healthy donors. A total of over 95,000,000 sorted cells were examined across all samples, and RNA yield correlated strongly with the number of cells per subset. In the study, TCRB repertoires of sorted circulating CD4+ T cell subsets from recently diagnosed type 1 diabetes patients were compared with those of matched healthy donors. Naive and central memory subsets were obtained from all 28 donors, but regulatory and stem cell-like memory subsets were isolated from only 8 patients and 8 healthy donors.

Each donor gave one peripheral blood draw, approximately 100 mL on average, collected into heparinised tubes. Using a panel that included CD45RO, CCR7, CD25, CD127, CD95 and CD27, naive, central memory, regulatory and stem cell-like memory CD4+ T cells were sorted on a BD FACSAria II. Purity was above 95% for every sorted population. PBMCs were isolated right away by Lymphoprep density gradient centrifugation and were stained directly, without culture. Samples were stained and sorted in pairs, with one healthy donor and one patient per experiment, so that batch effects were minimized. The entire amount of isolated RNA was reverse transcribed using the High Capacity cDNA Reverse Transcription Kit, so the sequenced TCRB transcripts were expressed ones. Deep immunoSEQ sequencing was applied to naive, central memory and regulatory T cell samples, giving an average of roughly 3.3 million total reads per sample. Sorted cells were lysed in RLT buffer and RNA was extracted with DNase-treated RNeasy Micro or Mini kits, depending on cell number. Each cell subset was processed on its own to prevent cross-contamination, while patient and healthy donor samples were processed together. The immunoSEQ multiplex PCR was used to amplify TCRB sequences from cDNA, generating 87-bp fragments that spanned the CDR3 region. The amplicons were sequenced using the Illumina HiSeq platform. The study's processing was this. PCR bias was corrected computationally using synthetic template baselines, and reads within Hamming distance 2 were collapsed, with unmergeable singletons discarded. Reads were aligned against IMGT so that V, D and J genes, CDR3 length and insertions or deletions at six rearrangement sites could be assigned. Within each subset, clonotype counts were normalized to sorted cell number, and only after that were true diversity and Gini coefficients computed with the tcR R package. The overlap coefficient, calculated on TCRB nucleotide sequences, was used to quantify repertoire sharing. The immuneACCESS repertoire file appears here via TCRdb, limited to in-frame rearrangements. These files lack a portion of the clones; in checked studies, under half of the deficit traces to unresolved V genes, and the cause of the others is not known. The V and J calls and clone size were taken over from that table, and D and trimming were inferred from the DNA. Within this sample are roughly 38,000 clones, with approximately 61% of them counted one time only. The ten largest account for around 1.7% of the sample.

Turning to this clone: This receptor's antigen is unknown. No much larger clone exists at a distance of one base, and base qualities are not known.

V is pruned by 6 bases and J by 3 bases, leaving 7 bases of the junction without a gene match. Including cysteine and phenylalanine, the CDR3 has 14 amino acids. Of the read, only the CDR3 DNA is kept; its 42 bases are in frame from base 1. The germline V gene gives CDR1 as SGHAT and CDR2 as FQNNGV. Beyond this particular receptor, the publication reports: Because cDNA rather than genomic DNA was sequenced, highly expressing activated cells could have been over-represented, although no difference in activation and CD3 levels was found between groups. PCR might favor shorter templates, but patient and control samples were amplified and corrected together, so any skew would affect both groups equally. A moderate but significant shortening of TCRB CDR3 length was observed in type 1 diabetes patients in all four CD4+ subsets. Naive, central memory and regulatory TCRB repertoires appeared to be more alike among patients than among healthy donors. Because small numbers of individuals were included in the HLA sub-analyses, any influence of HLA type on TCRB rearrangement was left unresolved. At VDJ recombination sites, patients with type 1 diabetes made fewer insertions and deleted more nucleotides, a pattern implying thymic rearrangement abnormalities.

Sequenced input: Tregs from blood. What this sample's cell subset or site label stands for: regulatory CD4+ T cells. The rearrangement combines TRBV11-2 with TRBJ1-2, with TRBD1 matching 7 junction bases. The sequence came from a man younger than 40 with type 1 diabetes. Some clones in this sample may be carry-over from other donors' samples. The sequenced DNA: TGTGCCAGCAGGAGGCCCGGGACAGACTATGGCTACACCTTC. This translates into CASRRPGTDYGYTF.